The 10 T cell receptor beta chains below all came from one sample that was sequenced in a study of shared clonotypes between healthy human individuals. Generated by immunoSEQ multiplex PCR, the TCRdb table keeps only in-frame clones and is missing some. The repertoire has 2 million to 2.5 million clones, around 92% of them found once; the top ten carry 0.37%. What was sequenced was naive CD4+ T cells from PBMCs. Noted subset: CD45RA+ positively selected. The receptors shown here come from a man aged 18 to 35 in good health. Some clones in this sample may be carry-over from other donors' samples.

This clone was seen just once. The genes are TRBV18 and TRBJ1-2; D not resolved. Trimming shortened V by 0 bases and J by 7 bases, and 15 bases separated the two germline ends. Per germline, CDR1 KGHSH and CDR2 LQKENI. The CDR3 is made up of 15 amino acids. The CDR3 sequence is CASSPPVSRWTGYTF. The CDR3 DNA reads as TGTGCCAGCTCACCACCGGTTTCCAGGTGGACTGGCTACACCTTC.

This clone was seen just once. The chain has TRBV28 and TRBJ2-7; either TRBD1 or TRBD2 may supply D (5 bases each). The germline gives CDR1 MDHEN, CDR2 SYDVKM. This CDR3 has 12 residues. The V gene lost 6 bases and the J gene lost 5 bases, with 11 bases spanning the gap. DNA for the CDR3: TGTGCCAGCAGAACTAGGGGAGACGAGCAGTACTTC. It is translated as CASRTRGDEQYF. The full variable domain, with the rest looked up from reference TRBV28 and TRBJ2-7, is DVKVTQSSRYLVKRTGEKVFLECVQDMDHENMFWYRQDPGLGLRLIYFSYDVKMKEKGDIPEGYSVSREKKERFSLILESASTNQTSMYLCASRTRGDEQYFGPGTRLTVT.

This chain joins TRBV28 and TRBJ2-1; 7 positions agree with TRBD1. This CDR3 spans 16 amino acids. J was trimmed by 8 bases and V by 1 base; bases with no gene match: 11. Germline CDR1 reads MDHEN; CDR2 reads SYDVKM. The CDR3 region has the DNA TGTGCCAGCAGTTTATTGTTGAGGGGGCGGCGGGATGAGCAGTTCTTC. Its protein is CASSLLLRGRRDEQFF.

This clone was counted once. This sequence joins TRBV19 and TRBJ1-5; D is perhaps TRBD1 (5 bases). V gave up 3 bases and J gave up 9 bases, with 12 bases separating them. This CDR3 region has 13 residues. CDR1 is LNHDA, CDR2 SQIVND, per germline (reference sequence). DNA of the CDR3: TGTGCCAGTAGTATCGGCAGGGACGGGCCCCAGCATTTT. It is translated as CASSIGRDGPQHF.

This chain links TRBV28 with TRBJ2-6; possibly TRBD1 or TRBD2 for D (7 bases each). The CDR3 extends over 15 amino acids. Germline V gives CDR1 MDHEN, CDR2 SYDVKM. Trimming left V 7 bases short and J 4 bases short, with 14 bases between. The CDR3 bases are TGTGCCAGCACCCAGGGGGGGCCAGGGGCCAACGTCCTGACTTTC. Amino acid sequence: CASTQGGPGANVLTF.

The chain links TRBV7-9 to TRBJ1-2; D gene uncertain. The CDR3 extends over 13 amino acids. Looked up from germline, CDR1 is SEHNR and CDR2 is FQNEAQ (reference sequence). The V and J ends lost 5 bases and 2 bases respectively, with 9 bases between them. The CDR3 DNA follows: TGTGCCAGCAGCCCCCAAGTGAACTATGGCTACACCTTC. Translating it yields CASSPQVNYGYTF.

Comment on this clone: Other DNA sequences within the sample encode an identical CDR3. This chain connects TRBV18 to TRBJ1-5, with D uncertain. Trimming removed 6 bases at V and 4 bases at J, with 10 bases between. CDR3 length equals 13 residues. Germline CDR1 and CDR2: KGHSH and LQKENI. This CDR3 is CASSPAPNQPQHF. CDR3 bases: TGTGCCAGCTCCCCAGCCCCAAATCAGCCCCAGCATTTT.

V gene TRBV7-8 combines with J gene TRBJ2-3, with D possibly being TRBD1 (5 bases). V lost 2 bases, J lost 3 bases, and 18 bases lay in between. Germline loops: CDR1 SGHVS, CDR2 FQNEAQ. The CDR3 is 17 amino acids. In nucleotides, the CDR3 is TGTGCCAGCAGCTTAAAGGTTCCAGGGAAAACTACAGATACGCAGTATTTT. Its translation is CASSLKVPGKTTDTQYF. Combining the CDR3 with reference TRBV7-8 and TRBJ2-3 gives the whole variable domain GAGVSQSPRYKVAKRGQDVALRCDPISGHVSLFWYQQALGQGPEFLTYFQNEAQLDKSGLPSDRFFAERPEGSVSTLKIQRTQQEDSAVYLCASSLKVPGKTTDTQYFGPGTRLTVL.

This chain connects TRBV7-2 to TRBJ2-4; possibly TRBD1 or TRBD2 for D (5 bases each). V was clipped by 5 bases and J by 0 bases, with 11 bases between them. This CDR3 has 15 residues. Germline CDR1 reads SGHTA; CDR2 reads FQGNSA. The CDR3, as DNA: TGTGCCAGCAGCGTATCCGGGACAGCCAAAAACATTCAGTACTTC. Protein: CASSVSGTAKNIQYF. Full variable domain (rest looked up from reference TRBV7-2 and TRBJ2-4): GAGVSQSPSNKVTEKGKDVELRCDPISGHTALYWYRQSLGQGLEFLIYFQGNSAPDKSGLPSDRFSAERTGGSVSTLTIQRTQQEDSAVYLCASSVSGTAKNIQYFGAGTRLSVL.

In its sample, this clone was seen once. The chain couples TRBV7-9 to TRBJ2-7; tentative D call: TRBD2 (5 bases). This CDR3 is built from 12 residues. The germline V and J ends were trimmed by 1 base and 9 bases, with 10 bases remaining between them. Germline values: CDR1 SEHNR, CDR2 FQNEAQ (reference sequence). The DNA of the CDR3 is TGTGCCAGCAGCTTAGAGTACGGGGTGCAGTACTTC. This translates into CASSLEYGVQYF.